Listed here are 26 T cell receptor beta chains from one sample, sequenced in a study of CXCR3-negative and CXCR3-positive naive CD8 T cells (dated by TCRdb to between 2019 and 2020). For sequencing, a NextSeq 550 was employed. The Human TCR Profiling Kit (MiLaboratory) was used to make UMI-labeled 5' RACE TRB cDNA libraries. After the reads were reprocessed by TCRdb, one entry was made per CDR3 protein sequence, with no DNA. The sample's clone listing holds 38,000 or so distinct CDR3 sequences. Of the sample, roughly 1.8% is held by the ten largest clones. Sequences were obtained from naive CXCR3- CD8+ T cells from blood. Explained via the paper, the cell subset or site label denotes: CD45RO-CCR7+CD27+CD95- naive CD8+ T cells lacking CXCR3 (TNR3-). Every receptor here comes from a human donor in good health. Some clones in this sample may be carry-over from other donors' samples.

The CDR3 loop reads CASSQGIGGSWTDTQYF. This rearrangement joins TRBV4-1 to TRBJ2-3; with no DNA, the TCRdb D assignment of TRBD1 cannot be verified. The CDR3 contains 17 residues. Germline V CDR1 and CDR2: MGHRA, YSYEKL.

The rearrangement links TRBV6-2 or TRBV6-3 to TRBJ2-7. Germline-derived CDR1 and CDR2 are MNHEY and SVGEGT. The CDR3 has 11 amino acids. CDR3 loop: CASSNPGEQYF.

This chain joins TRBV7-9 and TRBJ2-1. Germline CDR1 is SEHNR and CDR2 is FQNEAQ (reference sequence). The CDR3 totals 14 residues. The CDR3 region is CASSPPVQRDEQFF.

The chain uses TRBV29-1 and TRBJ1-2; TCRdb calls TRBD1, which cannot be checked without DNA. The germline V gene has CDR1 SQVTM and CDR2 ANQGSEA. The CDR3 contains 16 residues. CDR3 sequence reads: CSVERDSTPQLYGYTF.

V and J are TRBV6-2 or TRBV6-3 and TRBJ2-1; TCRdb designates TRBD2, a call that cannot be tested without DNA. This CDR3 is built from 13 residues. The V gene's germline CDR1 is MNHEY and CDR2 SVGEGT. The CDR3 sequence: CASTRTSAYEQFF.

The rearrangement joins TRBV28 to TRBJ2-7; TCRdb lists TRBD1, though no DNA is available to test this call. Germline assignment: CDR1 MDHEN and CDR2 SYDVKM. This CDR3 is built from 13 residues. CDR3 sequence reads: CASSLQGLGEQYF.

The J gene is TRBJ2-4, the V gene TRBV12-3 or TRBV12-4. This CDR3 is built from 12 residues. CDR3 amino acids: CASSFTKNIQYF.

The rearrangement links TRBV29-1 to TRBJ2-5; TCRdb calls TRBD1, which cannot be checked without DNA. CDR1 and CDR2 (germline): SQVTM, ANQGSEA. This CDR3 is built from 16 residues. This chain's CDR3 is CSVVPLSGYDQETQYF. The variable domain in full, with the rest retrieved from reference TRBV29-1 and TRBJ2-5, is SAVISQKPSRDICQRGTSLTIQCQVDSQVTMMFWYRQQPGQSLTLIATANQGSEATYESGFVIDKFPISRPNLTFSTLTVSNMSPEDSSIYLCSVVPLSGYDQETQYFGPGTRLLVL.

The rearrangement links TRBV9 to TRBJ2-7. CDR3 length: 14 residues. Germline assignment: CDR1 SGDLS and CDR2 YYNGEE. CDR3 protein: CASSATARSYEQYF.

The chain carries TRBV20-1 and TRBJ2-7; TCRdb's D gene call, TRBD1, goes unchecked for lack of DNA. CDR3 length equals 14 residues. In germline, CDR1 is DFQATT, CDR2 SNEGSKA (reference sequence). CDR3 protein: CSAPRDREPYEQYF.

This clonotype is labeled medium-sized based on frequency. The rearrangement joins TRBV29-1 to TRBJ2-2. Germline-derived CDR1 and CDR2 are SQVTM and ANQGSEA. CDR3 length: 13 residues. The CDR3 protein is CSARLKNTGELFF.

V usage is TRBV29-1 and J usage is TRBJ2-1; no DNA is available, so the TRBD1 call from TCRdb remains unchecked. CDR1 is SQVTM, CDR2 ANQGSEA, per germline. The CDR3 is 15 amino acids. The CDR3: CSVEEAGRRANEQFF.

The V call is TRBV7-6, the J call TRBJ2-5; without DNA, the TCRdb call of TRBD1 cannot be checked. The CDR3 spans 14 residues. Germline V gene lookup returns CDR1 SGHVS and CDR2 FNYEAQ. CDR3 in amino acids: CASRPGGYQETQYF.

The chain uses TRBV4-3 and TRBJ2-7; the D call of TRBD1 rests on TCRdb alone, since no DNA is present to check it. Germline lookup yields CDR1 LGHNA and CDR2 YSLEER. This CDR3 is 15 amino acids long. CDR3 protein: CASSLLRDRGYEQYF.

The CDR3: CASSPGLAGAYEQYF. The rearrangement links TRBV28 to TRBJ2-7; with no DNA, the TCRdb D assignment of TRBD2 cannot be verified. This CDR3 region has 15 residues. CDR1 MDHEN and CDR2 SYDVKM come from the germline V gene.

This CDR3 reads CAGSRLPLEGTGELFF. V is TRBV28 and J is TRBJ2-2; TCRdb returns TRBD2, unconfirmable since there is no DNA. CDR1 MDHEN and CDR2 SYDVKM come from the germline V gene. CDR3 length equals 16 residues.

The V call is TRBV7-9, the J call TRBJ1-5; the TRBD1 assignment by TCRdb is unverifiable without DNA. From germline, CDR1 is SEHNR and CDR2 FQNEAQ (reference sequence). This CDR3 spans 14 amino acids. The CDR3 is CASSLGEPWEPQHF.

The chain joins TRBV3-1 to TRBJ1-5. This CDR3 spans 14 amino acids. Germline V gene lookup returns CDR1 LGHDT and CDR2 YNNKEL (reference sequence). Here the CDR3 reads CASSQDMGVQTQHF. Full variable domain (missing parts from reference TRBV3-1 and TRBJ1-5): DTAVSQTPKYLVTQMGNDKSIKCEQNLGHDTMYWYKQDSKKFLKIMFSYNNKELIINETVPNRFSPKSPDKAHLNLHINSLELGDSAVYFCASSQDMGVQTQHFGDGTRLSIL.

The chain is built from TRBV6-5 and TRBJ2-1; the TCRdb D gene call, TRBD1, has no DNA to confirm it. The CDR3 is 18 amino acids. The germline CDR1 and CDR2 sequences are MNHEY and SVGAGI. CDR3 sequence: CASLKTFARDSPYNEQFF.

This chain uses TRBV6-2 or TRBV6-3 with TRBJ2-5; TCRdb reports TRBD2, a call that lacks DNA to check it against. The CDR3 has 14 residues. Germline CDR1 is MNHEY and CDR2 is SVGEGT. CDR3 in amino acids: CASSYGLLQETQYF.

The rearrangement links TRBV29-1 to TRBJ2-3; TCRdb lists TRBD2, though no DNA is available to test this call. Germline V gene data show CDR1 as SQVTM and CDR2 as ANQGSEA. CDR3 length: 14 amino acids. The chain's CDR3 is CSVEQREWADTQYF.

CDR3 protein: CSVERVNEQFF. The J gene is TRBJ2-1, the V gene TRBV29-1. Germline assignment: CDR1 SQVTM and CDR2 ANQGSEA. The CDR3 extends over 11 amino acids.

The rearrangement joins TRBV4-1 to TRBJ1-5; TCRdb returns TRBD1, unconfirmable since there is no DNA. The length of the CDR3 is 15 residues. CDR1 and CDR2 from the germline V gene are MGHRA and YSYEKL. CDR3 in amino acids: CASSQEGAEGQPQHF.

J is TRBJ2-3 and V is TRBV4-3; TCRdb reports TRBD2, a call that lacks DNA to check it against. This CDR3 comprises 18 residues. Germline CDR1 reads LGHNA; CDR2 reads YSLEER. Here the CDR3 reads CASSQDGLAGGTMDTQYF.

This rearrangement joins TRBV7-9 to TRBJ2-1. The CDR3 contains 15 residues. Germline V gene data show CDR1 as SEHNR and CDR2 as FQNEAQ (reference sequence). CDR3 residues: CASSLQGRPYNEQFF.

The chain links TRBV24-1 to TRBJ2-1; TCRdb reports TRBD2, a call that lacks DNA to check it against. This CDR3 has 13 residues. Per the germline V gene, CDR1 is KGHDR and CDR2 is SFDVKD. CDR3 in amino acids: CATRVAGGNEQFF.